This T cell receptor (beta chain) was sequenced in a study of human T cells and chemical hapten exposure. The time point here: patch test 3, about 24 weeks after DPC sensitization. The treatment was: therapeutic diphenylcyclopropenone sensitization with weekly scalp DPC. The V end lost 3 bases, the J end lost 3 bases, and 18 bases lay between the germline ends. Germline V gives CDR1 MGHRA, CDR2 YSYEKL. The CDR3 loop spans 16 amino acids. Each CDR3 protein gets one entry after TCRdb re-called the RACE reads with MiXCR. The sample shows roughly 50,000 distinct CDR3 sequences, 9.9% of them seen only once.

The chain combines TRBV4-1 with TRBJ2-7; the D gene could be TRBD1 or TRBD2 (5 bases each). This sequence originates from a woman aged 40-49 years with alopecia areata. Some clones in this sample may be carry-over from other donors' samples. The sequencing used whole blood, collected in connection with sensitization to the hapten diphenylcyclopropenone (DPC). The chain's CDR3 is CASSQRSWDVNYEQYF. In nucleotides, the CDR3 is TGCGCCAGCAGCCAGAGATCGTGGGACGTAAACTACGAGCAGTACTTC.